The rows below give T cell receptor beta chains drawn from one sample of a study of T cell responses to AZD1222 COVID-19 vaccine. Sequencing was performed with immunoSEQ multiplex PCR; in TCRdb, only in-frame clones are kept and a portion is missing. The sample includes about 100,000 clones, about 85% seen only once; the top ten take around 4.7%. This specimen consisted of peripheral blood, obtained 28 days after the second AZD1222 dose. The receptors here all came from an adult who received the AZD1222 COVID-19 vaccine. The CDR3 runs from the conserved cysteine through the conserved F or W. The D gene is left open where the match is weak. Rows give clone size only sometimes, using once, few, many, or a class for an expanded clone.

D	V	J	size	CDR3	DNA
-	TRBV5-6	TRBJ2-1	-	CASSSQGGPYNEQFF	TGTGCCAGCAGTTCTCAGGGGGGTCCCTACAATGAGCAGTTCTTC
-	TRBV15	TRBJ1-2	-	CATSPEGLYGYTF	TGTGCCACCAGCCCCGAGGGCCTCTATGGCTACACCTTC
TRBD2	TRBV7-9	TRBJ2-7	-	CASSLAGYSYEQYF	TGTGCCAGCAGCCTAGCGGGGTATTCCTACGAGCAGTACTTC
TRBD1	TRBV18	TRBJ1-1	-	CASSRLFQDRGVNTEAFF	TGTGCCAGCTCACGACTTTTCCAGGACAGGGGAGTGAACACTGAAGCTTTCTTT
-	TRBV5-5	TRBJ2-7	-	CASSLGGQAFYEQYF	TGTGCCAGCAGCTTGGGGGGTCAGGCCTTCTACGAGCAGTACTTC
-	TRBV9	TRBJ1-3	-	CASSSLGGASSGNTIYF	TGTGCCAGCAGCTCATTGGGTGGTGCAAGCTCTGGAAACACCATATATTTT
TRBD1	TRBV2	TRBJ1-1	few	CASRRTGRNTEAFF	TGTGCCAGCAGGCGGACAGGGAGGAACACTGAAGCTTTCTTT
-	TRBV2	TRBJ1-2	-	CASPRTANNYGYTF	TGTGCCAGCCCTCGGACAGCAAATAACTATGGCTACACCTTC
TRBD2	TRBV7-2	TRBJ2-7	-	CASSHPRTSGRSYEQYF	TGTGCCAGCAGCCACCCCAGGACTAGCGGGAGATCCTACGAGCAGTACTTC
TRBD1	TRBV15	TRBJ1-6	-	CATSRALRTGQGSPLHF	TGTGCCACCAGCAGAGCCCTACGGACAGGGCAAGGTTCACCCCTCCACTTT
TRBD2	TRBV5-4	TRBJ2-1	-	CASFTSGGNEQFF	TGTGCCAGCTTTACTAGCGGGGGCAATGAGCAGTTCTTC
TRBD2	TRBV10-2	TRBJ2-7	-	CASSLAGVTYEQYF	TGCGCCAGCAGTTTAGCGGGGGTAACCTACGAGCAGTACTTC
-	TRBV9	TRBJ2-3	-	CASSVEQLGTDTQYF	TGTGCCAGCAGCGTGGAGCAACTTGGGACAGATACGCAGTATTTT
-	TRBV29-1	TRBJ1-1	-	CSVGRAGNTEAFF	TGCAGCGTTGGGAGGGCAGGGAACACTGAAGCTTTCTTT
TRBD2	TRBV6-5	TRBJ2-3	-	CASRETSGGKVTQYF	TGTGCCAGCAGAGAGACTAGCGGGGGGAAGGTTACGCAGTATTTT
TRBD1	TRBV6-2/TRBV6-3	TRBJ1-1	-	CASSYDRVWTEAFF	TGTGCCAGCAGCTATGACAGGGTATGGACTGAAGCTTTCTTT
TRBD2	TRBV19	TRBJ2-5	once	CASSPQRDYPETQYF	TGTGCCAGTAGTCCTCAACGGGACTACCCAGAGACCCAGTACTTC
-	TRBV29-1	TRBJ1-2	once	CSVADGTLGGYTF	TGCAGCGTGGCGGACGGGACTCTGGGTGGCTACACCTTC
-	TRBV19	TRBJ1-6	-	CASSRDNSPLHF	TGTGCCAGTAGTAGGGATAATTCACCCCTCCACTTT
TRBD1	TRBV27	TRBJ1-4	-	CASSRRDRGGGEKLFF	TGTGCCAGCAGTCGCCGGGACAGGGGGGGCGGTGAAAAACTGTTTTTT